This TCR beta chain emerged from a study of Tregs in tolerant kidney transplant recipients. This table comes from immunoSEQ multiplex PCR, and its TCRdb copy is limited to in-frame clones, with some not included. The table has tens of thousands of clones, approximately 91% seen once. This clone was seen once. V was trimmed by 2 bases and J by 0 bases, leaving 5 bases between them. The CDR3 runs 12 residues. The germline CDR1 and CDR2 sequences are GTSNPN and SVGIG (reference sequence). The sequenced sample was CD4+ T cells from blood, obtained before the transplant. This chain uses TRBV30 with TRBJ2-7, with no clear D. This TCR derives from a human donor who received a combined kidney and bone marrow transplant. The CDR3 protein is CAWSPNSYEQYF. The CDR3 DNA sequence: TGTGCCTGGAGTCCTAACTCCTACGAGCAGTACTTC. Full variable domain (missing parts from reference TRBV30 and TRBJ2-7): SQTIHQWPATLVQPVGSPLSLECTVEGTSNPNLYWYRQAAGRGLQLLFYSVGIGQISSEVPQNLSASRPQDRQFILSSKKLLLSDSGFYLCAWSPNSYEQYFGPGTRLTVT.